This TCR beta chain originates from a study of regulatory T cells in long-lasting Graves disease. Notes on the study in general: TCR diversity in persistent Graves' patients was below that of newly diagnosed ones. More public clonotypes were shared by persistent patients (approximately 3,000) than by new patients (about 1,000).

The CDR3 spans 19 residues. Germline V CDR1 and CDR2: MDHEN, SYDVKM. Trimming at V came to 4 bases and at J to 5 bases, leaving 14 bases not matched to a gene. The time point was: persistent/refractory GD, antithyroid drugs over 5 years with positive TRAb. The TCR library was prepared using RNA isolated from PBMCs. For TCR beta, libraries came from iRepertoire HTBI primers and Arm-PCR of CDR3 regions. In TCRdb, the multiplex PCR reads were re-called with MiXCR into one record per CDR3 protein. The table lists about 470,000 distinct CDR3 sequences, 20% to 25% of them singletons. Only a few counts were recorded for this clonotype. The antigen remains undetermined.

The TCR was taken from a female donor with Graves disease. V is TRBV28 and J is TRBJ2-1; 13 nucleotides agree with TRBD2. The source was peripheral blood mononuclear cells (PBMCs), collected when the disease was refractory, from a patient treated with antithyroid drugs. CDR3 nucleotides: TGTGCCAGCAGTTCCGCGGCATGGACGGGGACTAGCGGGAACAATGAGCAGTTCTTC. It yields the protein CASSSAAWTGTSGNNEQFF.